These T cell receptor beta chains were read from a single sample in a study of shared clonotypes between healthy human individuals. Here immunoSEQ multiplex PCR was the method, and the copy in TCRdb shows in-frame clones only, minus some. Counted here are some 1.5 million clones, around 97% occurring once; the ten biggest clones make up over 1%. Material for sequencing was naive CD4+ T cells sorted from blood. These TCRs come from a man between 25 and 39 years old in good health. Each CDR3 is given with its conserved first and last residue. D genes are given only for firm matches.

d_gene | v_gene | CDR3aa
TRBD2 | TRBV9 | CASSPRGTSGTDTQYF
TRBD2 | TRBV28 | CASSLAPPFPSGRPYEQYF
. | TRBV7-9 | CASSSSAGLTDTQYF
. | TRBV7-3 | CASSLTGDSIGELFF
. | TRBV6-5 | CASSYWTTGELFF
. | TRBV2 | CASSRDGNTEAFF
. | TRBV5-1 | CASSSRASLDYEQYF
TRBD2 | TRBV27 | CASSLHGLAGEWDTGELFF
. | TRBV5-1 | CASSVLQGGELFF
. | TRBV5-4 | CASSSGPTGELFF
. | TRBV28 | CASRETGDGYTF
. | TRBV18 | CASSDDHFPGELFF
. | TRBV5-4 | CASSYPGVGTLGTGELFF
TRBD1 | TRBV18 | CASSLDRGQETQYF
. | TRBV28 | CASFVHNTGELFF
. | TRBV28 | CASSYPSTDTQYF
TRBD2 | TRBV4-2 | CASSQDPGLAGANEQFF
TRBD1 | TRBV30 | CAWSGVRGSYGYTF
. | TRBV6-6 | CASSYDHDYVYEQYF
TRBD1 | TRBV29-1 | CSVADRGQWLETQYF
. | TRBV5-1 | CASSLGQENTEAFF
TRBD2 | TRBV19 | CASSTPRLAGGPIGELFF
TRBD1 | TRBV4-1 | CASSRDSSGANVLTF
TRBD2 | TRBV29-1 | CSVGAGEGEQYF
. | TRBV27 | CASIQENEKLFF
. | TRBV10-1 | CASIREFDEQFF